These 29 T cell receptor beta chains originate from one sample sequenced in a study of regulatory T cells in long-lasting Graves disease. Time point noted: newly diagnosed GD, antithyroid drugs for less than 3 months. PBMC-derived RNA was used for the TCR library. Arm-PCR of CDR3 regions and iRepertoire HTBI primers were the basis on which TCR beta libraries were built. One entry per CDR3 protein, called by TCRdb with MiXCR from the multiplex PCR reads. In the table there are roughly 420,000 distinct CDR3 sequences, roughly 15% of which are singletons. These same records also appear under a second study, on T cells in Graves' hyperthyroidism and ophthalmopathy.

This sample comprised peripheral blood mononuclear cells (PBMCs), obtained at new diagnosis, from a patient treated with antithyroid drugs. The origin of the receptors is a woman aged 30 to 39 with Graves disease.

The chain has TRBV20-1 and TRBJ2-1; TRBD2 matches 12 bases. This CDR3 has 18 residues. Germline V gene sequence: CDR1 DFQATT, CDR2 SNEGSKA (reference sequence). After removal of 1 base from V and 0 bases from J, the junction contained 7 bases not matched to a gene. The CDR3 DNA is TGCAGTGCTAGAGGACTAGCGGGAGTCAAGGGCTCCTACAATGAGCAGTTCTTC. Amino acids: CSARGLAGVKGSYNEQFF.

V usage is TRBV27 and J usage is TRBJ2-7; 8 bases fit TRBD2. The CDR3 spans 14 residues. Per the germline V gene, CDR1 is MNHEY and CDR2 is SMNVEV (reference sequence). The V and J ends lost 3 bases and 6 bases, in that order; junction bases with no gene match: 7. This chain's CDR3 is CASSFSSGRPEQYF. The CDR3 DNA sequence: TGTGCCAGCAGTTTTTCCAGCGGGAGACCCGAGCAGTACTTC.

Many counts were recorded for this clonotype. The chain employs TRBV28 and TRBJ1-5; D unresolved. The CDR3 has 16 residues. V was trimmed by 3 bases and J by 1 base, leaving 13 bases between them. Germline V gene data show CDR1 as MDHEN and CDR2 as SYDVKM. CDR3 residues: CASSFQGIGSNQPQHF. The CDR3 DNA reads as TGTGCCAGCAGTTTCCAAGGGATTGGGAGCAATCAGCCCCAGCATTTT. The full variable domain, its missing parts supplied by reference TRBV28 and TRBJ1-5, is DVKVTQSSRYLVKRTGEKVFLECVQDMDHENMFWYRQDPGLGLRLIYFSYDVKMKEKGDIPEGYSVSREKKERFSLILESASTNQTSMYLCASSFQGIGSNQPQHFGDGTRLSIL.

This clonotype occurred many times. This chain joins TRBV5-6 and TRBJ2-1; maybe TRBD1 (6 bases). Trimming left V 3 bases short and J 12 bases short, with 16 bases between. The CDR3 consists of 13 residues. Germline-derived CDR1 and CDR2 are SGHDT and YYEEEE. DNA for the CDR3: TGTGCCAGCAGCTCCCGAGGGGGAATCGTGCAGTTCTTC. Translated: CASSSRGGIVQFF.

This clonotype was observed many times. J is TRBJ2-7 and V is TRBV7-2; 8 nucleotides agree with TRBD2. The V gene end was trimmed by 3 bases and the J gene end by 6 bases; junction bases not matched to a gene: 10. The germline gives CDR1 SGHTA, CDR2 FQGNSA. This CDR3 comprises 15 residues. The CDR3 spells CASSLGTSGVREQYF. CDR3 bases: TGTGCCAGCAGCTTGGGGACTAGTGGCGTGCGCGAGCAGTACTTC.

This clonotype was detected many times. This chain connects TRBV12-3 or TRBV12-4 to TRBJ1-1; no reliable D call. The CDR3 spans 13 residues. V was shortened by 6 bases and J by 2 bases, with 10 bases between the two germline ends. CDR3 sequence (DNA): TGTGCCAGCAGGGGAAGGACCAACACTGAAGCTTTCTTT. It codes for CASRGRTNTEAFF.

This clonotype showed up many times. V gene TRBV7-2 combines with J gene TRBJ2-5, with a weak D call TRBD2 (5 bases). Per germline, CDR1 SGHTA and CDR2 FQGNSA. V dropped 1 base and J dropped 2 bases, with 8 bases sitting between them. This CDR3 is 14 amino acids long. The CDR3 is CASSLGTAQETQYF. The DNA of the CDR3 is TGTGCCAGCAGCTTAGGGACTGCTCAAGAGACCCAGTACTTC. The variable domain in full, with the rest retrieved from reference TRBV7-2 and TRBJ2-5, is GAGVSQSPSNKVTEKGKDVELRCDPISGHTALYWYRQSLGQGLEFLIYFQGNSAPDKSGLPSDRFSAERTGGSVSTLTIQRTQQEDSAVYLCASSLGTAQETQYFGPGTRLLVL.

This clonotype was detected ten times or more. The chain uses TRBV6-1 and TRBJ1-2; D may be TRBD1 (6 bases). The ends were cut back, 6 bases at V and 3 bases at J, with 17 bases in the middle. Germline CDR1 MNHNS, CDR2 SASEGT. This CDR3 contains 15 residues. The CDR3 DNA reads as TGTGCCAGCAGCCTTGACAGGAATCTTCACTATGGCTACACCTTC. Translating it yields CASSLDRNLHYGYTF.

This CDR3 reads CAWSVPHKSYEQYF. The CDR3 DNA reads as TGTGCCTGGAGTGTACCCCACAAGAGTTACGAGCAGTACTTC. This sequence joins TRBV30 and TRBJ2-7, with D uncertain. The V end was cut by 0 bases, the J end by 4 bases, with 13 bases between. Looked up from germline, CDR1 is GTSNPN and CDR2 is SVGIG (reference sequence). CDR3 length equals 14 residues.

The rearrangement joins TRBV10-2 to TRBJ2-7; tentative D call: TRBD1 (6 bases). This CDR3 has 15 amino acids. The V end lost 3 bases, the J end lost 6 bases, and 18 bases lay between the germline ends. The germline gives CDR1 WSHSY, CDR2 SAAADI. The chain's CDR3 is CASSESRGGLGEQYF. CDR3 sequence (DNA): TGCGCCAGCAGTGAATCAAGAGGGGGATTAGGCGAGCAGTACTTC.

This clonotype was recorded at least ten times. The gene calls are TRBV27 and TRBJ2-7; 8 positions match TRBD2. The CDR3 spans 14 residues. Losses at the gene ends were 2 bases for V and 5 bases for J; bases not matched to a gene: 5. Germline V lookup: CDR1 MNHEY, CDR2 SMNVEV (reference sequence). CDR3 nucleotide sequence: TGTGCCAGCAGTTTAGCGGGCGGGGGGCACGAGCAGTACTTC. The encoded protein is CASSLAGGGHEQYF.

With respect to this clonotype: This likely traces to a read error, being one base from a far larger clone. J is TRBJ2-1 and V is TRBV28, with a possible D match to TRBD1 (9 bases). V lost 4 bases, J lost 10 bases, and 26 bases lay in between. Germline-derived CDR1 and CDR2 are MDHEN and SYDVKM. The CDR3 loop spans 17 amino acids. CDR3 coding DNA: TGTGCCAGCAGTTCGGGGGGGCCGGGACAGGGTATGTACGAGCAGTTCTTC. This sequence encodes CASSSGGPGQGMYEQFF.

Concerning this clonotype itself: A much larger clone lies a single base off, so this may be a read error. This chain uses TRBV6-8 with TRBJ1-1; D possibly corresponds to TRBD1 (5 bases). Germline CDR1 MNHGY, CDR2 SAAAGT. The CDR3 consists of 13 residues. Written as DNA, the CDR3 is TGTGCCAGCAGTTACGCAGGGAACGCTGAAGCTTTCTTT. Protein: CASSYAGNAEAFF.

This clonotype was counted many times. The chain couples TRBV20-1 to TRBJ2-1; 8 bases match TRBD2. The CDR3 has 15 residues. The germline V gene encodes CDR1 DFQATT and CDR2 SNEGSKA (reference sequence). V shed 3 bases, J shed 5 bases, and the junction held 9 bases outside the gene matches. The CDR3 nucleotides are TGCAGTGCTAGGGGGTTGGGGACTAGGGACAATGAGCAGTTCTTC. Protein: CSARGLGTRDNEQFF.

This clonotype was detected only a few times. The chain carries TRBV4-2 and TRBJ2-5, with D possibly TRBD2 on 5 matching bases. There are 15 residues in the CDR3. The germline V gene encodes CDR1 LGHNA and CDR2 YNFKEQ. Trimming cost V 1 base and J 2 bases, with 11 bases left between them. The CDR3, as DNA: TGTGCCAGCAGCCAAGGGGTCGGGGTACAAGAGACCCAGTACTTC. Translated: CASSQGVGVQETQYF.

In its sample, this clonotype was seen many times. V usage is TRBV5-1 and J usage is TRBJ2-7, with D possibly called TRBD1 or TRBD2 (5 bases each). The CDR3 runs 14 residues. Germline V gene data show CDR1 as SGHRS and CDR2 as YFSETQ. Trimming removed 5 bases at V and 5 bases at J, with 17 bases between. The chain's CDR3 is CASSSGPPNHEQYF. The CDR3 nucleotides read TGCGCCAGCAGTTCGGGACCACCAAACCACGAGCAGTACTTC.

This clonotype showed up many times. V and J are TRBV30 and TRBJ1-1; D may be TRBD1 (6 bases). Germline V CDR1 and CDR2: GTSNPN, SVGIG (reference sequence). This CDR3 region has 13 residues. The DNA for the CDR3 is TGTGCTTTAAAACAGGGTCCGAACACTGAAGCTTTCTTT. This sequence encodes CALKQGPNTEAFF.

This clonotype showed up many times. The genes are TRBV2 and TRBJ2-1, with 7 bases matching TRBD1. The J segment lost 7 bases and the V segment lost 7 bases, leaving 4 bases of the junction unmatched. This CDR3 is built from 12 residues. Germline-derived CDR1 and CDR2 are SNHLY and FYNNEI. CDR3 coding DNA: TGTGCCAGCACCCAGGGGGTAAATGAGCAGTTCTTC. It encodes CASTQGVNEQFF.

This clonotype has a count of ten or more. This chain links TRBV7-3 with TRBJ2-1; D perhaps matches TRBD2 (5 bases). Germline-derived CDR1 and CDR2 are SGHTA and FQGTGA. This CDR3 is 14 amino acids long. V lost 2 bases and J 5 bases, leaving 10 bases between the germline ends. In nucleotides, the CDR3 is TGTGCCAGCAGCTTATCAAACGGGAACAATGAGCAGTTCTTC. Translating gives CASSLSNGNNEQFF.

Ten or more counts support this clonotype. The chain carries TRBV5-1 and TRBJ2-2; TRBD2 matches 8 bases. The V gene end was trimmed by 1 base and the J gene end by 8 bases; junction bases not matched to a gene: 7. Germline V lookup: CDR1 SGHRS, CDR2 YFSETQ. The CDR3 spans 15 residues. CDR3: CASSLLSGSGGELFF. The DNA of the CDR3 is TGCGCCAGCAGCTTGTTAAGCGGGAGCGGAGGGGAGCTGTTTTTT.

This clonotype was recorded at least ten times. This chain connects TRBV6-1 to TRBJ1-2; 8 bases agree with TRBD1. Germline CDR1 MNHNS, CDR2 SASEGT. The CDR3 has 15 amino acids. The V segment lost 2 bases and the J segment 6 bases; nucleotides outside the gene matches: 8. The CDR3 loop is CASSELRPGGNGYTF. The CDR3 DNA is TGTGCCAGCAGTGAATTGAGGCCAGGGGGCAATGGCTACACCTTC.

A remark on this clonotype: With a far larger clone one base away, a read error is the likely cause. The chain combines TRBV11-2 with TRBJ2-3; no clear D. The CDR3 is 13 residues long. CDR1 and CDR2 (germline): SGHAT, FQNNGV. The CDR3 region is CASSLSPPDKQYF. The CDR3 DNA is TGTGCCAGCAGCCTAAGCCCCCCAGATAAGCAGTATTTT.

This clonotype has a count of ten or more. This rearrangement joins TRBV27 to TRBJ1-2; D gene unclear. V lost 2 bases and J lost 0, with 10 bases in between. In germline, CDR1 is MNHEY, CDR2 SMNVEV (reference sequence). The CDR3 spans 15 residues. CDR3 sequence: CASSLDGRANYGYTF. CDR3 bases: TGTGCCAGCAGTTTAGATGGTCGAGCTAACTATGGCTACACCTTC.

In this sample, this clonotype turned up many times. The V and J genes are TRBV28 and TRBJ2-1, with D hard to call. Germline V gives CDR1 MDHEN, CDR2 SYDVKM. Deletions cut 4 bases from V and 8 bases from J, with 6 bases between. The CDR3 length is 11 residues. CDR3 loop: CASSSRDEQFF. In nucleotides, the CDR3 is TGTGCCAGCAGTTCTCGAGATGAGCAGTTCTTC.

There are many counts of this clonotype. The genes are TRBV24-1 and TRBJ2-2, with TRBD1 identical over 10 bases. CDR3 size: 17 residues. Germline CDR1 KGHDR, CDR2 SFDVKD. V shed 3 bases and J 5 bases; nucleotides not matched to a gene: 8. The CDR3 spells CATSDPDRGHYTGELFF. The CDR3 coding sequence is TGTGCCACCAGTGATCCTGACAGGGGGCATTATACCGGGGAGCTGTTTTTT.

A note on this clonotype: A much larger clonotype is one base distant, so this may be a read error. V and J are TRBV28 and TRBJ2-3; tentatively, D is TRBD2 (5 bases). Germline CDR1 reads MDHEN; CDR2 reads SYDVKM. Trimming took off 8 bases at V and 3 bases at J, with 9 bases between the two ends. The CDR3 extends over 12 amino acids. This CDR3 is CASEGTTDTQYF. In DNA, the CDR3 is TGTGCCAGCGAGGGAACGACAGATACGCAGTATTTT.

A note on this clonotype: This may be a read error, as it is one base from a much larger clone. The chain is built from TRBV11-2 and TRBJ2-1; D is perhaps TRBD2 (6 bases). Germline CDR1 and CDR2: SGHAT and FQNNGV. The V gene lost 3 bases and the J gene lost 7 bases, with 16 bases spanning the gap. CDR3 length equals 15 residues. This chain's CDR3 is CASSFEISGLNEQFF. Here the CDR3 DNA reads TGTGCCAGCAGCTTTGAAATTAGCGGATTGAATGAGCAGTTCTTC.

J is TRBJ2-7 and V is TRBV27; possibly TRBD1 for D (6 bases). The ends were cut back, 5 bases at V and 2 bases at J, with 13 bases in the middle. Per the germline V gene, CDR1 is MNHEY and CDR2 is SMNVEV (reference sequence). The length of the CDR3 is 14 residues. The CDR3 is CASSPSGETYEQYF. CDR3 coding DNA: TGTGCCAGCAGTCCCTCAGGGGAAACCTACGAGCAGTACTTC.

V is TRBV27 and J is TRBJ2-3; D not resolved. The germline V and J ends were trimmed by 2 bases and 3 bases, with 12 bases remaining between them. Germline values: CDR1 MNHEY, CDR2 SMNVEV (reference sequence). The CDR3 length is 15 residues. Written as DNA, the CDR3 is TGTGCCAGCAGTTTAATCGACCGGAAGACAGATACGCAGTATTTT. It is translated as CASSLIDRKTDTQYF.